This TCR beta chain was observed in a study of blood T cell repertoires in COVID-19. The overall study: Samples representing acute and convalescent COVID-19 were sourced from the United States, Italy and Spain. In each case, the material was cDNA or gDNA derived from T cells, B-cell-depleted T cells, or PBMCs.

CDR1 SGDLS and CDR2 YYNGEE come from the germline V gene. The trim removed 0 bases at V and 6 bases at J, leaving 6 bases unmatched. CDR3 length: 16 residues. Under the authors' procedure: Amplification of reference gene primers provided the estimated nucleated cell counts. Repertoires were generated with immunoSEQ multiplex PCR, while TCRdb's copy carries only in-frame clones and drops some. That table furnishes V, J and clone size, whereas the DNA furnished D and trimming. This table has fewer than 250,000 clones, 83% appearing once. The rearrangement uses TRBV9 and TRBJ2-1; TRBD2 matches at 10 bases. The source of this sequence is a woman between 40 and 55 years old with active or convalescent COVID-19. Sequencing was performed on peripheral blood. CDR3: CASSVGASGGLNEQFF. For the CDR3, the DNA is TGTGCCAGCAGCGTAGGGGCTAGCGGGGGCCTCAATGAGCAGTTCTTC.